This TCR beta chain was recovered during a study of blood T cell repertoires in COVID-19. Across the study: Sites in the United States, Italy and Spain provided acute and convalescent COVID-19 samples.

Germline V gives CDR1 SGDLS, CDR2 YYNGEE. The CDR3 extends over 14 amino acids. J gave up 5 bases and V 4 bases, and 5 bases lay outside the gene matches. Original processing methods: Using reference gene primer amplification, nucleated cell counts were estimated. Sequencing was performed with immunoSEQ multiplex PCR; in TCRdb, only in-frame clones are kept and a portion is missing. That table supplies the V and J calls and clone size; D and trimming were determined from the DNA. The sample records about 55,000 clones, about nine tenths being singletons. This receptor was identified in a human donor with active COVID-19. The donor label of this sample is uncertain. This chain joins TRBV9 and TRBJ2-5; TRBD1 matches 10 bases. Material for sequencing was peripheral blood. The CDR3 is CASSTRTGGETQYF. CDR3 nucleotides: TGTGCCAGCAGCACTCGGACAGGGGGTGAGACCCAGTACTTC.